This T cell receptor beta chain was retrieved from a study of immune evolution from preneoplasia to lung adenocarcinoma. The study, taken as a whole, reports: Highest clonality occurred in KRAS-mutant, not EGFR-mutant or double wild-type, nodules. Top clone share appeared to fall from AAH through AIS, MIA, adenocarcinoma. Later-stage lesions seemingly showed higher T cell density and diversity than normal lung.

Germline trimming cut 7 bases from V and 0 bases from J; bases unmatched to any gene: 3. The CDR3 loop spans 14 amino acids. The germline gives CDR1 SQVTM, CDR2 ANQGSEA. The repertoire was sequenced with immunoSEQ multiplex PCR; TCRdb's copy has only in-frame clones and lacks some. This table has 1,600 or so clones, roughly a fifth appearing once. Points on this clone: Its matching antigen is unknown.

Patient tissue came from resections in Japan or China, 2014–2017. The rearrangement joins TRBV29-1 to TRBJ2-7, with TRBD2 matching over 13 bases. The source is a person between 50 and 69 years old with lung adenocarcinoma. Source material: FFPE invasive lung adenocarcinoma tissue. CDR3 coding DNA: TGCAGCGCAGGGACTAGCGGGATCTCCTACGAGCAGTACTTC. Translating it yields CSAGTSGISYEQYF.